The 17 T cell receptor beta chains in this list originate from one sample, sequenced in a study of CD8 T cells in Susac syndrome. Reverse transcription used about 0.45 to 1 ug RNA and random hexamers. TCRdb ran MiXCR on the immunoSEQ multiplex PCR reads and lists one entry per CDR3 protein. The sample yields around 170,000 distinct CDR3 sequences, about 95% seen once. The sequenced sample was CD8+ T cells from PBMCs. Every receptor here comes from a human donor with multiple sclerosis.

The CDR3 spells CASSPHTPGQGYNEQFF. Written as DNA, the CDR3 is TGCGCCAGCAGTCCACATACACCGGGACAGGGGTACAATGAGCAGTTCTTC. V and J are TRBV23-1 and TRBJ2-1; 10 bases are a match to TRBD1. Being an ORF, TRBV23-1 has a function that is uncertain. The CDR3 length is 17 residues. J was trimmed by 4 bases and V by 4 bases; bases with no gene match: 10.

The chain combines TRBV5-4 with TRBJ1-2, with D perhaps TRBD1 (5 bases). V was trimmed by 3 bases and J by 1 base, leaving 13 bases between them. CDR1 and CDR2 from the germline V gene are SGHNT and YYREEE (reference sequence). This CDR3 has 15 amino acids. The CDR3 region has the DNA TGTGCCAGCAGCTCCGGAGGGGATCTTAACTATGGCTACACCTTC. Encoded protein: CASSSGGDLNYGYTF.

This chain links TRBV29-1 with TRBJ1-3; perhaps TRBD1 as D (5 bases). Germline lookup yields CDR1 SQVTM and CDR2 ANQGSEA. This CDR3 is 11 amino acids long. With 6 bases removed from V and 8 bases from J, the gap between germline ends came to 11 bases. The CDR3 loop reads CSVGEGDTIYF. For the CDR3, the DNA is TGCAGCGTGGGGGAAGGGGACACCATATATTTT.

The chain is built from TRBV6-1 and TRBJ2-3; 9 bases are a match to TRBD1. The CDR3 has 18 residues. Per germline, CDR1 MNHNS and CDR2 SASEGT. The J segment lost 2 bases and the V segment lost 6 bases, leaving 15 bases of the junction unmatched. Here the CDR3 reads CASRGDRVLPIATDTQYF. CDR3 coding DNA: TGTGCCAGCAGGGGGGACAGGGTACTCCCTATCGCCACAGATACGCAGTATTTT.

The genes are TRBV27 and TRBJ2-1; 9 bases fit TRBD2. The CDR3 is 15 residues long. Germline trimming cut 4 bases from V and 8 bases from J; bases unmatched to any gene: 9. Germline assignment: CDR1 MNHEY and CDR2 SMNVEV (reference sequence). CDR3 bases: TGTGCCAGCAGTTATTTGGCGGGAGGGATCCATGAGCAGTTCTTC. It is translated as CASSYLAGGIHEQFF.

The chain joins TRBV9 to TRBJ2-2; D possibly uses TRBD1 or TRBD2 (5 bases each). Germline V CDR1 and CDR2: SGDLS, YYNGEE. The V gene lost 4 bases and the J gene lost 7 bases, with 14 bases spanning the gap. The CDR3 is made up of 14 amino acids. The CDR3 nucleotides read TGTGCCAGCAGCCCACGGGGCCCGGGCGGGGAGCTGTTTTTT. Translating gives CASSPRGPGGELFF.

The chain carries TRBV20-1 and TRBJ2-6; no definite D call. The CDR3 is made up of 14 amino acids. In germline, CDR1 is DFQATT, CDR2 SNEGSKA (reference sequence). V was shortened by 3 bases and J by 1 base, with 7 bases between the two germline ends. The CDR3 protein is CSASEFSGANVLTF. DNA for the CDR3: TGCAGTGCTAGCGAATTTTCTGGGGCCAACGTCCTGACTTTC.

This CDR3 reads CASSPSAGGPDTQYF. The CDR3 DNA sequence: TGTGCCAGCAGTCCTAGCGCGGGGGGGCCTGATACGCAGTATTTT. This rearrangement joins TRBV12-3 or TRBV12-4 to TRBJ2-3; 9 bases agree with TRBD2. The junction had 9 bases not matched to a gene; V was cut back by 5 bases and J by 6 bases. The CDR3 length is 15 residues.

This clonotype showed up just once. The chain couples TRBV13 to TRBJ2-1; 8 bases map to TRBD2. The CDR3 contains 16 residues. V was clipped by 1 base and J by 6 bases; unmatched bases: 8. Germline CDR1 reads PRHDT; CDR2 reads FYEKMQ (reference sequence). The CDR3 spells CASSLEVSGNFNEQFF. The CDR3 bases are TGTGCCAGCAGCTTAGAGGTTAGCGGGAACTTCAATGAGCAGTTCTTC. The full variable domain, with the rest looked up from reference TRBV13 and TRBJ2-1, is AAGVIQSPRHLIKEKRETATLKCYPIPRHDTVYWYQQGPGQDPQFLISFYEKMQSDKGSIPDRFSAQQFSDYHSELNMSSLELGDSALYFCASSLEVSGNFNEQFFGPGTRLTVL.

This chain connects TRBV20-1 to TRBJ1-2; D perhaps matches TRBD1 (5 bases). This CDR3 is 15 amino acids long. Trimming removed 0 bases at V and 3 bases at J, with 14 bases between. Germline lookup yields CDR1 DFQATT and CDR2 SNEGSKA (reference sequence). CDR3 nucleotide sequence: TGCAGTGCTAGAGATCTGAGGGGATTCGACTATGGCTACACCTTC. Amino acid sequence: CSARDLRGFDYGYTF.

This clonotype was counted a single time. The rearrangement links TRBV29-1 to TRBJ1-2; D is undetermined. Trimming pared 0 bases from V and 8 bases from J, leaving 10 bases between. The CDR3 is 12 amino acids. Germline CDR1 SQVTM, CDR2 ANQGSEA. The CDR3 DNA reads as TGCAGCGTTGAAGACACACCGAGAGGCTACACCTTC. Translation: CSVEDTPRGYTF.

This sequence joins TRBV27 and TRBJ2-1; D is unresolved. CDR1 MNHEY and CDR2 SMNVEV come from the germline V gene (reference sequence). This CDR3 spans 13 amino acids. Trimming cost V 5 bases and J 3 bases, with 8 bases left between them. CDR3 coding DNA: TGTGCCAGCAGTCCCCGCTTCTACAATGAGCAGTTCTTC. It yields the protein CASSPRFYNEQFF.

The chain joins TRBV27 to TRBJ2-7, with D perhaps assigned TRBD1 or TRBD2 (6 bases each). This CDR3 is built from 16 residues. In germline, CDR1 is MNHEY, CDR2 SMNVEV (reference sequence). Trimming stripped 5 bases from V and 1 base from J, with 18 bases between. The CDR3 region is CASSPGSWGASYEQYF. CDR3 nucleotide sequence: TGTGCCAGCAGTCCAGGGAGTTGGGGGGCATCCTACGAGCAGTACTTC.

The rearrangement uses TRBV3-1 and TRBJ2-5, with D maybe TRBD1 (6 bases). Germline V lookup: CDR1 LGHDT, CDR2 YNNKEL (reference sequence). The CDR3 sequence is 14 residues long. Trimming stripped 10 bases from V and 0 bases from J, with 15 bases between. The CDR3 DNA follows: TGTGCCATAGCTCACACAGGGTACCAAGAGACCCAGTACTTC. Translation: CAIAHTGYQETQYF.

The chain carries TRBV12-3 or TRBV12-4 and TRBJ2-7; no firm D call. Trimming cost V 3 bases and J 2 bases, with 5 bases left between them. This CDR3 spans 12 amino acids. The CDR3 bases are TGTGCCAGCAGTTTTTCTCCCTACGAGCAGTACTTC. It codes for CASSFSPYEQYF.

The rearrangement joins TRBV11-2 to TRBJ2-3; TRBD1 aligns across 8 bases. J was trimmed by 4 bases and V by 3 bases; bases with no gene match: 6. The CDR3 spans 15 residues. Germline values: CDR1 SGHAT, CDR2 FQNNGV. The DNA for the CDR3 is TGTGCCAGCAGCTTCCGGGACAGGAGAGCAGATACGCAGTATTTT. It encodes CASSFRDRRADTQYF.

The chain joins TRBV10-2 to TRBJ2-7; TRBD2 matches at 11 bases. This CDR3 spans 14 amino acids. Germline V CDR1 and CDR2: WSHSY, SAAADI. With V trimmed by 7 bases and J by 1 base, 3 bases remained unmatched. The CDR3 DNA sequence: TGCGCCAGCACATGGACTAGCGGGTCCTACGAGCAGTACTTC. This encodes CASTWTSGSYEQYF.